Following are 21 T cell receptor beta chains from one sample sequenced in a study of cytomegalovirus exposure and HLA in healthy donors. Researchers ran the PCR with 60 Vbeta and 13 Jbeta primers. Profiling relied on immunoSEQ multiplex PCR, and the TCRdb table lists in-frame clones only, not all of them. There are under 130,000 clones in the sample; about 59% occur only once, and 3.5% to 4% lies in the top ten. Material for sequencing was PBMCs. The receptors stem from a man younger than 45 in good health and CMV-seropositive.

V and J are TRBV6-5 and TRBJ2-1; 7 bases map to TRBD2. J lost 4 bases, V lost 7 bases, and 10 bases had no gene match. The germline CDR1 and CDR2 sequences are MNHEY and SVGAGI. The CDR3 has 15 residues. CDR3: CASKGASGVYNEQFF. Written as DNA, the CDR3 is TGTGCCAGCAAGGGAGCCAGCGGGGTGTACAATGAGCAGTTCTTC.

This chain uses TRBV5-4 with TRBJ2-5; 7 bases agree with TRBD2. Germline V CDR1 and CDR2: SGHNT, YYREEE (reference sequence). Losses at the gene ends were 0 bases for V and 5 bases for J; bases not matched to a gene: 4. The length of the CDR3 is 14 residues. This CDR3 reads CASSLVQGGETQYF. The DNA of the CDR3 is TGTGCCAGCAGCTTGGTGCAGGGAGGGGAGACCCAGTACTTC.

For the CDR3, the DNA is TGCGCCAGCAGCTTGGGCGGAGAACCCCGCTACGAGCAGTACTTC. Translating gives CASSLGGEPRYEQYF. This chain connects TRBV5-1 to TRBJ2-7; unclear D gene. V lost 0 bases, J lost 3 bases, and 13 bases lay in between. Germline V gives CDR1 SGHRS, CDR2 YFSETQ. This CDR3 is built from 15 residues.

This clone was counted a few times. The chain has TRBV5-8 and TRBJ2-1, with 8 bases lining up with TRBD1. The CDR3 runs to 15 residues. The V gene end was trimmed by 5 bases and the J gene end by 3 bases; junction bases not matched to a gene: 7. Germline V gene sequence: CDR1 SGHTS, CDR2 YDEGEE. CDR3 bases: TGTGCCAGCAGTCAAAGACAGGGGTTCTACAATGAGCAGTTCTTC. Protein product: CASSQRQGFYNEQFF.

The chain's CDR3 is CASSYSSPGEAFF. The DNA of the CDR3 is TGTGCCAGCAGTTACTCGAGTCCAGGCGAAGCTTTCTTT. The chain joins TRBV6-6 to TRBJ1-1; the D is unclear. Germline V gives CDR1 MNHNY, CDR2 SVGAGI (reference sequence). V lost 0 bases and J lost 8, with 10 bases in between. The CDR3 has 13 residues.

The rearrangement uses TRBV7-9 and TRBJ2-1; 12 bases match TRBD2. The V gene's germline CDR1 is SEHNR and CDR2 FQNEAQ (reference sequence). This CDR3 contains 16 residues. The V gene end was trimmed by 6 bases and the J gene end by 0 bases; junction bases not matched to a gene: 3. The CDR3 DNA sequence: TGTGCCAGCAGTAGACTAGCGGGGGTCTCCTACAATGAGCAGTTCTTC. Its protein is CASSRLAGVSYNEQFF.

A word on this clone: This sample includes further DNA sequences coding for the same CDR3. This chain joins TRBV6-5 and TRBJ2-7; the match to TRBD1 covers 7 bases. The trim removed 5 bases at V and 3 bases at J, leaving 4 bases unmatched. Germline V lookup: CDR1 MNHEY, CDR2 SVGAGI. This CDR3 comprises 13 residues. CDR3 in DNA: TGTGCCAGCAGTAGGGGACAGAGCTACGAGCAGTACTTC. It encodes CASSRGQSYEQYF.

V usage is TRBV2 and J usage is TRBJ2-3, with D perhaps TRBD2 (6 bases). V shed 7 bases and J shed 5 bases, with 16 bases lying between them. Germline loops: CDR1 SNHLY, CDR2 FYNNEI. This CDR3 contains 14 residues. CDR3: CASKRGGVEDTQYF. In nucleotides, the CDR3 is TGTGCCAGCAAACGAGGCGGGGTGGAAGATACGCAGTATTTT.

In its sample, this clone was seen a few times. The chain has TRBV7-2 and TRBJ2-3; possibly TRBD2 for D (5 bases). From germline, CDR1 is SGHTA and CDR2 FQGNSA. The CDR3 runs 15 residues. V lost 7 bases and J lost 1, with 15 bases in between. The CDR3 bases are TGTGCCAGCAACTCACGTGCACTAGGCACAGATACGCAGTATTTT. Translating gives CASNSRALGTDTQYF.

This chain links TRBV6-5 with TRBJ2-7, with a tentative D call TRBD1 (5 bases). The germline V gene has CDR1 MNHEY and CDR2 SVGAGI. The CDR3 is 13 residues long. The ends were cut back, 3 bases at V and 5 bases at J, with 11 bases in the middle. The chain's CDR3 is CASSYSGMDEQYF. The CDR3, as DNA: TGTGCCAGCAGTTATTCAGGGATGGACGAGCAGTACTTC.

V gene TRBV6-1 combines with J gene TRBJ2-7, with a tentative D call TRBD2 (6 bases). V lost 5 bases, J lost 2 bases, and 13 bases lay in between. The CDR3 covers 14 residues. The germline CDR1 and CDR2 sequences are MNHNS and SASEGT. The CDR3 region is CASSPRRTTYEQYF. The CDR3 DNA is TGTGCCAGCAGTCCAAGACGGACTACCTACGAGCAGTACTTC.

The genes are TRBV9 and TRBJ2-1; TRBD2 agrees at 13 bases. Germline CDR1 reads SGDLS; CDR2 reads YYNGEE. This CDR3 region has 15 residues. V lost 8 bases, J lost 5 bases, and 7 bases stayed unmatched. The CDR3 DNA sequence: TGTGCCAGTCACTCCGGGACTAGCGGGGACAATGAGCAGTTCTTC. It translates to CASHSGTSGDNEQFF.

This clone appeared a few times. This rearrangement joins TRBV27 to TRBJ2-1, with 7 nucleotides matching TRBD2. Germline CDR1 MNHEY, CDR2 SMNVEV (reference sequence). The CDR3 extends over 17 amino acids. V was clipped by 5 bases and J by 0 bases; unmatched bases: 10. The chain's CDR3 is CASSPTRGDPSYNEQFF. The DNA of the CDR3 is TGTGCCAGCAGTCCCACTCGGGGGGATCCCTCCTACAATGAGCAGTTCTTC.

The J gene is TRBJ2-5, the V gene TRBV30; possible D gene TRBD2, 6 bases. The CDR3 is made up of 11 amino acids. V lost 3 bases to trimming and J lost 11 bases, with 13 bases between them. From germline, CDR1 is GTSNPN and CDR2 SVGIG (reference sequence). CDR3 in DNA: TGTGCCTGGAGGGCGGGAACTCCTCAGTACTTC. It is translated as CAWRAGTPQYF.

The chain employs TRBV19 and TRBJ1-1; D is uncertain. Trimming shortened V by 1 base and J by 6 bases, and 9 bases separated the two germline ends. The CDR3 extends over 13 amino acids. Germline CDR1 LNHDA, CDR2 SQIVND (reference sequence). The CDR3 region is CASSIGASPEAFF. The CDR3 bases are TGTGCCAGTAGTATAGGCGCGAGTCCTGAAGCTTTCTTT.

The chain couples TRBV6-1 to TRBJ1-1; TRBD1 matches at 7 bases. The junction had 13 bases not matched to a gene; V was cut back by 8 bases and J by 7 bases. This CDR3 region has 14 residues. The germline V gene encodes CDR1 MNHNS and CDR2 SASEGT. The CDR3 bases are TGTGCCAGCGACCCGGGACAGAGGGGAGTTGAAGCTTTCTTT. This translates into CASDPGQRGVEAFF.

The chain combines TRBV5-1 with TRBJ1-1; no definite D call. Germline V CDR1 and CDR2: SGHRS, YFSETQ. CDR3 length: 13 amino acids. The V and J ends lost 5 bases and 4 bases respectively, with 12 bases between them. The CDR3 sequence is CASSEISGTEAFF. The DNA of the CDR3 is TGCGCCAGCAGTGAGATATCCGGCACTGAAGCTTTCTTT.

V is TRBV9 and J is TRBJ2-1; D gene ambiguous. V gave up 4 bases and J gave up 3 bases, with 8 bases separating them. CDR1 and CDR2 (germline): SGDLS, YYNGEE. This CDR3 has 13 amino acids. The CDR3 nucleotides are TGTGCCAGCAGCTCCAGTGACTACAATGAGCAGTTCTTC. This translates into CASSSSDYNEQFF.

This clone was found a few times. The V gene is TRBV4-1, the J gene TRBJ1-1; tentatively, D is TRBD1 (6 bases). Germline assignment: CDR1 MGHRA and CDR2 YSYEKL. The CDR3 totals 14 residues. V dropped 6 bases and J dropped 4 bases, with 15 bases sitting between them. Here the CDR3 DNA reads TGCGCCAGCAGGGCGGGGGGCCTGGGCACTGAAGCTTTCTTT. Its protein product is CASRAGGLGTEAFF.

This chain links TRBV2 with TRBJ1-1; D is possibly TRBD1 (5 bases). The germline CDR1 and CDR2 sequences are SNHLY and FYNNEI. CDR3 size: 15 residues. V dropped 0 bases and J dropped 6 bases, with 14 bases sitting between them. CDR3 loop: CASSEALRRGAEAFF. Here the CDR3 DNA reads TGTGCCAGCAGTGAAGCGCTTCGCCGGGGGGCTGAAGCTTTCTTT.

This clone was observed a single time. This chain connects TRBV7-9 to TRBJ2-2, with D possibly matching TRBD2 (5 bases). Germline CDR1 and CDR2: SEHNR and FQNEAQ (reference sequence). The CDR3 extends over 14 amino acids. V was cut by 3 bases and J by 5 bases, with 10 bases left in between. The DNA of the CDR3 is TGTGCCAGCAGCTTCGGACTGGCTACCGGGGAGCTGTTTTTT. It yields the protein CASSFGLATGELFF.